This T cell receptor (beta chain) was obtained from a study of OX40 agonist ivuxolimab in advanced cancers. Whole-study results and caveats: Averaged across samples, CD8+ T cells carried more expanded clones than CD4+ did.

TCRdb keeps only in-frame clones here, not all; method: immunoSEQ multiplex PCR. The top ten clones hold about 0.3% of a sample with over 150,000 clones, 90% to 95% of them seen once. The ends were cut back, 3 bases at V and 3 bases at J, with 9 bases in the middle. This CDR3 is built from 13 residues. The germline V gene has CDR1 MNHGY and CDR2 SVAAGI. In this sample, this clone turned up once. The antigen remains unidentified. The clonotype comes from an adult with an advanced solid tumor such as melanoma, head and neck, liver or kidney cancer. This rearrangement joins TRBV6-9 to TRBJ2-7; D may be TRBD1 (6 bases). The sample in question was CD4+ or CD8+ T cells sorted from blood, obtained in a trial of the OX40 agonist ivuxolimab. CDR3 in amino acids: CASSYDRLYEQYF. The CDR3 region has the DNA TGTGCCAGCAGTTACGACAGGCTCTACGAGCAGTACTTC.